The source of this T cell receptor beta chain is a study of blood T cell repertoires in COVID-19. Whole-study context: T cells, B-cell-depleted T cells, or PBMCs provided the cDNA or gDNA that served as material.

Measured with immunoSEQ multiplex PCR; TCRdb has only the in-frame clones, and not every one. The sample lists some 300,000 clones, over 85% occurring once. Germline loops: CDR1 SGHRS, CDR2 YFSETQ. V dropped 0 bases and J dropped 7; count of bases not matched to a gene: 7. The CDR3 is made up of 16 amino acids. Ages ranged from about 18 to 89 years, with residence in 24 US areas. Participants had their cohort set by participant-reported clinical history. Input material: PBMCs or T cells enriched from blood (not recorded which). The gene calls are TRBV5-1 and TRBJ2-1; the match to TRBD2 covers 10 bases. This receptor was taken from a woman between 45 and 60 years old who had been exposed to COVID-19. CDR3 residues: CASSLDPAGGRNEQFF. CDR3 DNA: TGCGCCAGCAGCTTGGATCCAGCGGGGGGGCGGAATGAGCAGTTCTTC.